These 22 T cell receptor beta chains came from one sample sequenced in a study of cytomegalovirus exposure and HLA in healthy donors. Sequenced by immunoSEQ multiplex PCR; TCRdb stores in-frame clones only, minus some. The sample has under 300,000 clones; nearly 90% are singletons. The sequencing sample was made of PBMCs. The receptors were gathered from a woman under 30 in good health and CMV-seronegative.

The chain couples TRBV18 to TRBJ1-5, with 7 bases lining up with TRBD1. The germline V gene has CDR1 KGHSH and CDR2 LQKENI. CDR3 size: 15 residues. Trimming at V came to 5 bases and at J to 5 bases, leaving 9 bases not matched to a gene. CDR3 protein: CASSADRAGDQPQHF. Written as DNA, the CDR3 is TGTGCCAGCTCAGCTGACAGGGCTGGAGATCAGCCCCAGCATTTT. The whole variable domain, remainder taken from reference TRBV18 and TRBJ1-5, is NAGVMQNPRHLVRRRGQEARLRCSPMKGHSHVYWYRQLPEEGLKFMVYLQKENIIDESGMPKERFSAEFPKEGPSILRIQQVVRGDSAAYFCASSADRAGDQPQHFGDGTRLSIL.

The J gene is TRBJ2-1, the V gene TRBV7-2, with 10 bases fitting TRBD2. CDR3 length: 15 amino acids. Germline loops: CDR1 SGHTA, CDR2 FQGNSA. The V and J ends lost 5 bases and 0 bases, in that order; junction bases with no gene match: 1. For the CDR3, the DNA is TGTGCCAGCAGCCGGACTAGCGGCTCCTACAATGAGCAGTTCTTC. Translation gives CASSRTSGSYNEQFF.

The rearrangement links TRBV13 to TRBJ2-3; D perhaps matches TRBD2 (7 bases). V was clipped by 3 bases and J by 5 bases, with 18 bases between them. The germline gives CDR1 PRHDT, CDR2 FYEKMQ (reference sequence). This CDR3 region has 16 residues. In DNA form, the CDR3 reads TGTGCCAGCAGCTTCTGGGGGGGGGCCGAGAAAGATACGCAGTATTTT. This codes for CASSFWGGAEKDTQYF.

The chain joins TRBV7-8 to TRBJ1-5, with D unresolved. From germline, CDR1 is SGHVS and CDR2 FQNEAQ. V was pared by 4 bases and J by 3 bases, with 13 bases between. This CDR3 region has 15 residues. CDR3 sequence (DNA): TGTGCCAGCAGCTCCAAAAGAGGATCCAATCAGCCCCAGCATTTT. Protein sequence: CASSSKRGSNQPQHF.

The chain links TRBV28 to TRBJ1-1; D is unresolved. The CDR3 length is 11 residues. Germline V gene sequence: CDR1 MDHEN, CDR2 SYDVKM. V lost 3 bases and J 8 bases, leaving 7 bases between the germline ends. The CDR3 coding sequence is TGTGCCAGCAGTTTGGGCAACGAAGCTTTCTTT. Encoded protein: CASSLGNEAFF.

This chain joins TRBV5-1 and TRBJ2-5, with 9 bases fitting TRBD2. This CDR3 is built from 16 residues. Germline values: CDR1 SGHRS, CDR2 YFSETQ. Trimming removed 0 bases from V and 1 base from J; junction bases left unmatched: 4. The CDR3 bases are TGCGCCAGCAGCTTGGTAGCGGGGGTGCTCCAAGAGACCCAGTACTTC. It yields the protein CASSLVAGVLQETQYF.

The sample holds a few counts of this clone. The rearrangement joins TRBV11-1 to TRBJ1-5; D not resolved. The germline CDR1 and CDR2 sequences are SGHAT and FQDESV (reference sequence). Trimming stripped 3 bases from V and 8 bases from J, with 11 bases between. This CDR3 comprises 13 residues. CDR3 bases: TGTGCCAGCAGCTTGACTCTGTCGGAGCCCCAGCATTTT. Protein: CASSLTLSEPQHF. The full variable domain, completed using reference TRBV11-1 and TRBJ1-5, is EAEVAQSPRYKITEKSQAVAFWCDPISGHATLYWYRQILGQGPELLVQFQDESVVDDSQLPKDRFSAERLKGVDSTLKIQPAELGDSAMYLCASSLTLSEPQHFGDGTRLSIL.

J is TRBJ1-4 and V is TRBV5-1; 12 positions agree with TRBD1. The CDR3 loop spans 18 amino acids. CDR1 SGHRS and CDR2 YFSETQ come from the germline V gene. The CDR3 loop is CPKSRGGQGAAGNEKLFF. The CDR3 DNA sequence: TGCCCGAAGAGCCGCGGGGGACAGGGGGCTGCCGGGAATGAAAAACTGTTTTTT.

A single count supports this clone. The rearrangement joins TRBV6-6 to TRBJ1-1; no clear D. The CDR3 contains 14 residues. Trimming took 7 bases from V and 4 from J, leaving 16 bases between them. CDR1 MNHNY and CDR2 SVGAGI come from the germline V gene (reference sequence). CDR3 in DNA: TGTGCCAGCATCCAACCGACTGAACGCACTGAAGCTTTCTTT. Translating gives CASIQPTERTEAFF.

The table lists this clone with a few counts. The chain joins TRBV7-9 to TRBJ1-2; tentative D call: TRBD1 (5 bases). Deletions cut 2 bases from V and 2 bases from J, with 12 bases between. CDR1 SEHNR and CDR2 FQNEAQ come from the germline V gene (reference sequence). The CDR3 spans 15 residues. Written as DNA, the CDR3 is TGTGCCAGCAGCTTAATGGCAGGGCTAAACTATGGCTACACCTTC. The encoded protein is CASSLMAGLNYGYTF.

J is TRBJ2-2 and V is TRBV13; possibly TRBD2 for D (5 bases). The V gene lost 4 bases and the J gene lost 6 bases, with 12 bases spanning the gap. The CDR3 is 14 residues long. Germline CDR1 is PRHDT and CDR2 is FYEKMQ (reference sequence). CDR3 region: CASSSEGGSGELFF. DNA for the CDR3: TGTGCCAGCAGCTCCGAGGGCGGTTCCGGGGAGCTGTTTTTT.

The chain joins TRBV28 to TRBJ2-7, with a possible D match to TRBD2 (5 bases). Germline lookup yields CDR1 MDHEN and CDR2 SYDVKM. The germline V and J ends were trimmed by 4 bases and 6 bases, with 10 bases remaining between them. This CDR3 is built from 12 residues. The DNA for the CDR3 is TGTGCCAGCAGTTCGGGGATCGGCGAGCAGTACTTC. Its protein is CASSSGIGEQYF.

For the CDR3, the DNA is TGCGCCAGCAGCCAAGATCCGGCAGGGGAGACCTACGAGCAGTACGTC. Translating it yields CASSQDPAGETYEQYV. This chain connects TRBV4-1 to TRBJ2-7; TRBD1 is a possible D gene (6 bases). Trimming cost V 0 bases and J 2 bases, with 14 bases left between them. CDR3 size: 16 residues. Germline lookup yields CDR1 MGHRA and CDR2 YSYEKL.

The chain links TRBV7-9 to TRBJ2-7; 8 nucleotides agree with TRBD1. This CDR3 region has 13 residues. CDR1 is SEHNR, CDR2 FQNEAQ, per germline (reference sequence). V dropped 5 bases and J dropped 5; count of bases not matched to a gene: 5. CDR3 sequence (DNA): TGTGCCAGCAGCCTCGGACAGGGCAACGAGCAGTACGTC. As protein: CASSLGQGNEQYV.

This chain connects TRBV11-2 to TRBJ2-3, with 7 bases aligning to TRBD2. V lost 5 bases and J lost 2; bases outside the gene matches: 1. The CDR3 runs to 13 residues. Germline values: CDR1 SGHAT, CDR2 FQNNGV. The CDR3 here is CASSRGDTDTQYF. In DNA form, the CDR3 reads TGTGCCAGCAGCCGGGGGGACACAGATACGCAGTATTTT.

This chain joins TRBV7-2 and TRBJ2-7; weak D call: TRBD1 (6 bases). CDR1 SGHTA and CDR2 FQGNSA come from the germline V gene. CDR3 size: 16 residues. V was clipped by 6 bases and J by 3 bases, with 21 bases between them. The DNA of the CDR3 is TGTGCCAGCAGTCCTAAAGGGGGAACGTCAATCTACGAGCAGTACTTC. It yields the protein CASSPKGGTSIYEQYF. Full variable domain (remainder filled in from reference TRBV7-2 and TRBJ2-7): GAGVSQSPSNKVTEKGKDVELRCDPISGHTALYWYRQSLGQGLEFLIYFQGNSAPDKSGLPSDRFSAERTGGSVSTLTIQRTQQEDSAVYLCASSPKGGTSIYEQYFGPGTRLTVT.

This sequence joins TRBV4-3 and TRBJ2-1, with 8 bases lining up with TRBD2. Germline loops: CDR1 LGHNA, CDR2 YSLEER. This CDR3 is built from 19 residues. Unmatched junction bases numbered 19, after V lost 4 bases and J lost 5 bases. This chain's CDR3 is CASSRPVRSGGHHHNEQFF. The CDR3 DNA reads as TGCGCCAGCAGCCGCCCCGTCAGGAGCGGGGGTCATCACCACAATGAGCAGTTCTTC.

The chain uses TRBV4-3 and TRBJ1-1, with a weak D call TRBD1 (6 bases). The CDR3 length is 15 residues. Trimming pared 3 bases from V and 2 bases from J, leaving 13 bases between. The germline V gene has CDR1 LGHNA and CDR2 YSLEER. In nucleotides, the CDR3 is TGCGCCAGCAGCCAGGACGGACAGTTAAACACTGAAGCTTTCTTT. Translation: CASSQDGQLNTEAFF.

The V gene is TRBV29-1, the J gene TRBJ2-1; 9 bases fit TRBD1. Germline lookup yields CDR1 SQVTM and CDR2 ANQGSEA. The junction had 6 bases not matched to a gene; V was cut back by 7 bases and J by 2 bases. The CDR3 is made up of 14 amino acids. CDR3 loop: CSADRTGAYNEQFF. CDR3 coding DNA: TGCAGCGCCGACAGGACAGGGGCCTACAATGAGCAGTTCTTC.

V usage is TRBV4-1 and J usage is TRBJ2-3, with TRBD2 identical over 10 bases. CDR3 length equals 17 residues. Trimming at V came to 3 bases and at J to 2 bases, leaving 8 bases not matched to a gene. The V gene's germline CDR1 is MGHRA and CDR2 YSYEKL. Here the CDR3 reads CASSQIQRGGVTDTQYF. DNA for the CDR3: TGCGCCAGCAGCCAGATCCAGCGGGGGGGAGTCACAGATACGCAGTATTTT.

This chain links TRBV4-1 with TRBJ2-3; 12 positions match TRBD2. The ends lost 1 base at V and 0 bases at J; junction bases unmatched: 2. CDR1 is MGHRA, CDR2 YSYEKL, per germline. The CDR3 sequence is 17 residues long. This CDR3 is CASSQGLAGASTDTQYF. CDR3 sequence (DNA): TGCGCCAGCAGCCAAGGACTAGCGGGGGCTAGCACAGATACGCAGTATTTT.

This clone appeared once. The chain couples TRBV7-2 to TRBJ1-2; 7 bases agree with TRBD1. Unmatched junction bases numbered 7, after V lost 4 bases and J lost 5 bases. CDR1 and CDR2 (germline): SGHTA, FQGNSA. The CDR3 runs to 14 residues. The CDR3 DNA reads as TGTGCCAGCAGCTCCCCCGGGACAGCATATGGCTACACCTTC. It is translated as CASSSPGTAYGYTF. Full variable domain (rest looked up from reference TRBV7-2 and TRBJ1-2): GAGVSQSPSNKVTEKGKDVELRCDPISGHTALYWYRQSLGQGLEFLIYFQGNSAPDKSGLPSDRFSAERTGGSVSTLTIQRTQQEDSAVYLCASSSPGTAYGYTFGSGTRLTVV.